The 26 T cell receptor beta chains given below trace back to one sample, sequenced in a study of blood T cell repertoires in COVID-19. Profiled with immunoSEQ multiplex PCR; TCRdb holds only in-frame clones, not every one. The sample records a few hundred thousand clones, 80% to 90% being singletons. Specimen: peripheral blood. Every receptor here comes from a woman aged 40-49 years who had recovered from COVID-19.

The table lists this clone with a count of one. V gene TRBV2 combines with J gene TRBJ1-2; D might be TRBD1 (5 bases). Trimming pared 5 bases from V and 4 bases from J, leaving 8 bases between. CDR3 length: 12 residues. CDR1 SNHLY and CDR2 FYNNEI come from the germline V gene. CDR3 protein: CASSYDSYGYTF. The CDR3 DNA is TGTGCCAGCAGTTACGACAGCTATGGCTACACCTTC.

This clone was seen once. CDR3: CASSLGQGALSPLHF. The CDR3 coding sequence is TGCGCCAGCAGCTTGGGACAGGGCGCGCTTTCACCCCTCCACTTT. The chain employs TRBV5-1 and TRBJ1-6; 7 bases map to TRBD1. Unmatched junction bases numbered 6, after V lost 0 bases and J lost 9 bases. This CDR3 comprises 15 residues. The germline gives CDR1 SGHRS, CDR2 YFSETQ.

This clone was counted between two and nine times. The chain is built from TRBV5-1 and TRBJ2-2; 10 nucleotides match TRBD2. Losses at the gene ends were 3 bases for V and 7 bases for J; bases not matched to a gene: 15. The germline V gene has CDR1 SGHRS and CDR2 YFSETQ. The CDR3 length is 18 residues. CDR3 nucleotides: TGCGCCAGCAGCTATACCGGGACTAGCGCTACCTCCGGCGGGGAGCTGTTTTTT. Translated: CASSYTGTSATSGGELFF.

The chain links TRBV5-6 to TRBJ2-3; TRBD1 is a possible D gene (8 bases). V was clipped by 0 bases and J by 4 bases, with 12 bases between them. Germline lookup yields CDR1 SGHDT and CDR2 YYEEEE. This CDR3 is built from 15 residues. This CDR3 reads CASSLDRGGSDTQYF. Here the CDR3 DNA reads TGTGCCAGCAGCTTGGACAGGGGGGGTTCAGATACGCAGTATTTT.

The rearrangement joins TRBV18 to TRBJ2-5; 9 nucleotides align to TRBD2. The junction had 9 bases not matched to a gene; V was cut back by 5 bases and J by 5 bases. CDR1 is KGHSH and CDR2 is LQKENI in the germline V gene. The CDR3 is 15 amino acids. CDR3 DNA: TGTGCCAGCTCAGATGCCGGGACTAGCCCCGAGACCCAGTACTTC. Translated, it gives CASSDAGTSPETQYF. The complete variable domain, with remaining parts taken from reference TRBV18 and TRBJ2-5, reads NAGVMQNPRHLVRRRGQEARLRCSPMKGHSHVYWYRQLPEEGLKFMVYLQKENIIDESGMPKERFSAEFPKEGPSILRIQQVVRGDSAAYFCASSDAGTSPETQYFGPGTRLLVL.

The rearrangement uses TRBV30 and TRBJ2-5; D possibly corresponds to TRBD1 (6 bases). Trimming stripped 3 bases from V and 6 bases from J, with 14 bases between. Germline values: CDR1 GTSNPN, CDR2 SVGIG (reference sequence). The CDR3 spans 13 residues. In nucleotides, the CDR3 is TGTGCCTGGAGGGGGGCTCCGGTACAGACCCAGTACTTC. Protein product: CAWRGAPVQTQYF. Full variable domain (rest looked up from reference TRBV30 and TRBJ2-5): SQTIHQWPATLVQPVGSPLSLECTVEGTSNPNLYWYRQAAGRGLQLLFYSVGIGQISSEVPQNLSASRPQDRQFILSSKKLLLSDSGFYLCAWRGAPVQTQYFGPGTRLLVL.

This clone was detected only once. V and J are TRBV12-3 or TRBV12-4 and TRBJ2-7; D remains unclear. V was clipped by 5 bases and J by 3 bases, with 8 bases between them. This CDR3 comprises 12 residues. CDR3 nucleotides: TGTGCCAGCAGTGAACAAAACTACGAGCAGTACTTC. The encoded protein is CASSEQNYEQYF.

The chain is built from TRBV10-3 and TRBJ2-3; a possible D gene is TRBD2 (6 bases). CDR3 length: 14 residues. The germline V gene encodes CDR1 ENHRY and CDR2 SYGVKD. V gave up 10 bases and J gave up 5 bases, with 19 bases separating them. CDR3 in amino acids: CATRTGELIDTQYF. CDR3 nucleotide sequence: TGTGCCACCAGGACGGGGGAGTTGATAGATACGCAGTATTTT.

The chain employs TRBV2 and TRBJ1-2, with D perhaps TRBD1 (5 bases). Germline-derived CDR1 and CDR2 are SNHLY and FYNNEI. The CDR3 loop spans 16 amino acids. The V end lost 5 bases, the J end lost 0 bases, and 16 bases lay between the germline ends. The CDR3 loop reads CASSPRGNPPNYGYTF. The DNA of the CDR3 is TGTGCCAGCAGTCCCCGGGGGAACCCACCTAACTATGGCTACACCTTC. Based on the CDR3 plus reference TRBV2 and TRBJ1-2, the full variable domain is EPEVTQTPSHQVTQMGQEVILRCVPISNHLYFYWYRQILGQKVEFLVSFYNNEISEKSEIFDDQFSVERPDGSNFTLKIRSTKLEDSAMYFCASSPRGNPPNYGYTFGSGTRLTVV.

V is TRBV18 and J is TRBJ2-2, with D maybe TRBD2 (6 bases). Germline V CDR1 and CDR2: KGHSH, LQKENI. The CDR3 covers 14 residues. The V end was cut by 0 bases, the J end by 4 bases, with 6 bases between. This CDR3 reads CASSPPEGTGELFF. The DNA of the CDR3 is TGTGCCAGCTCACCACCGGAGGGCACCGGGGAGCTGTTTTTT. Variable domain in full (rest from reference TRBV18 and TRBJ2-2): NAGVMQNPRHLVRRRGQEARLRCSPMKGHSHVYWYRQLPEEGLKFMVYLQKENIIDESGMPKERFSAEFPKEGPSILRIQQVVRGDSAAYFCASSPPEGTGELFFGEGSRLTVL.

The chain combines TRBV4-1 with TRBJ2-2, with 7 bases lining up with TRBD1. The trim removed 3 bases at V and 3 bases at J, leaving 4 bases unmatched. The CDR3 is made up of 15 amino acids. Germline CDR1 and CDR2: MGHRA and YSYEKL. CDR3 sequence reads: CASSHLQGDTGELFF. DNA of the CDR3: TGCGCCAGCAGCCACCTTCAGGGGGACACCGGGGAGCTGTTTTTT.

This chain joins TRBV11-3 and TRBJ2-1; 12 bases align to TRBD2. The CDR3 consists of 14 residues. Germline loops: CDR1 SGHNT, CDR2 YENEEA. V gave up 5 bases and J gave up 8 bases; unmatched junction bases: 4. The chain's CDR3 is CASSATSGSDEQFF. For the CDR3, the DNA is TGTGCCAGCAGCGCGACTAGCGGGAGCGATGAGCAGTTCTTC.

The chain uses TRBV10-3 and TRBJ2-3; the match to TRBD2 covers 12 bases. The CDR3 length is 14 residues. The junction had 3 bases not matched to a gene; V was cut back by 7 bases and J by 4 bases. Germline-derived CDR1 and CDR2 are ENHRY and SYGVKD. CDR3 amino acids: CAIKTSGRADTQYF. CDR3 DNA sequence: TGTGCCATCAAGACTAGCGGGAGAGCAGATACGCAGTATTTT.

This clone was found once. In DNA form, the CDR3 reads TGTGCCACCAGTGATTTGCTCGTAGCGGGTCCCCATGAGCAGTTCTTC. It specifies CATSDLLVAGPHEQFF. This chain joins TRBV24-1 and TRBJ2-1, with TRBD2 identical over 7 bases. V lost 0 bases and J lost 8; bases outside the gene matches: 9. CDR1 is KGHDR, CDR2 SFDVKD, per germline. The CDR3 has 16 amino acids.

This rearrangement joins TRBV5-5 to TRBJ1-4, with D unclear. The CDR3 is 16 residues long. Trimming removed 0 bases from V and 6 bases from J, with 15 bases in between. Germline-derived CDR1 and CDR2 are SGHKS and YYEKEE (reference sequence). The CDR3: CASSLAVEVRDEKLFF. The DNA of the CDR3 is TGTGCCAGCAGCTTGGCCGTGGAGGTTCGGGATGAAAAACTGTTTTTT.

The chain couples TRBV5-4 to TRBJ2-7, with 7 positions matching TRBD1. CDR3 length: 13 amino acids. After removal of 4 bases from V and 2 bases from J, the junction contained 3 bases not matched to a gene. Looked up from germline, CDR1 is SGHNT and CDR2 is YYREEE (reference sequence). In DNA, the CDR3 is TGTGCCAGCAGCCCCGGGACAGCCTACGAGCAGTACTTC. It specifies CASSPGTAYEQYF.

The chain combines TRBV13 with TRBJ2-3, with TRBD2 as a possible D gene (6 bases). CDR1 and CDR2 (germline): PRHDT, FYEKMQ (reference sequence). V shed 5 bases and J shed 1 base, with 13 bases lying between them. This CDR3 comprises 15 residues. Written as DNA, the CDR3 is TGTGCCAGCAGCCCGGGCCAGCGGGGCACAGATACGCAGTATTTT. Amino acids: CASSPGQRGTDTQYF.

The J gene is TRBJ1-2, the V gene TRBV5-4; no definite D call. CDR1 and CDR2 from the germline V gene are SGHNT and YYREEE (reference sequence). Trimming removed 3 bases from V and 2 bases from J, with 11 bases in between. The CDR3 is 14 amino acids. Here the CDR3 reads CASSSTDGNYGYTF. The DNA of the CDR3 is TGTGCCAGCAGCTCGACTGACGGAAACTATGGCTACACCTTC.

This chain joins TRBV2 and TRBJ1-6, with D hard to call. Per germline, CDR1 SNHLY and CDR2 FYNNEI. V was cut by 5 bases and J by 5 bases, with 10 bases left in between. The CDR3 sequence is 14 residues long. The CDR3 protein is CASSPGIDNSPLHF. In nucleotides, the CDR3 is TGTGCCAGCAGTCCTGGCATCGATAATTCACCCCTCCACTTT.

V and J are TRBV12-3 or TRBV12-4 and TRBJ1-4, with D uncertain. The V end was cut by 3 bases, the J end by 4 bases, with 6 bases between. CDR3 length: 13 amino acids. CDR3 loop: CASSFGGNEKLFF. In DNA form, the CDR3 reads TGTGCCAGCAGTTTTGGAGGTAATGAAAAACTGTTTTTT.

This clone appeared a few times. The chain couples TRBV27 to TRBJ1-1, with a tentative D call TRBD1 (5 bases). Trimming left V 8 bases short and J 7 bases short, with 20 bases between. This CDR3 is built from 14 residues. CDR1 is MNHEY, CDR2 SMNVEV, per germline (reference sequence). This chain's CDR3 is CASGRMGGSNEAFF. The CDR3 bases are TGTGCCAGCGGAAGGATGGGGGGGAGCAATGAAGCTTTCTTT.

V usage is TRBV19 and J usage is TRBJ1-5; D possibly corresponds to TRBD1 (5 bases). The germline V gene has CDR1 LNHDA and CDR2 SQIVND (reference sequence). Trimming removed 4 bases at V and 15 bases at J, with 13 bases between. The CDR3 length is 11 residues. The CDR3 reads CASSNGGEGHF. The CDR3 DNA is TGTGCCAGTAGTAACGGGGGGGAAGGGCATTTT. The entire variable domain, with the rest obtained from reference TRBV19 and TRBJ1-5, is as follows: DGGITQSPKYLFRKEGQNVTLSCEQNLNHDAMYWYRQDPGQGLRLIYYSQIVNDFQKGDIAEGYSVSREKKESFPLTVTSAQKNPTAFYLCASSNGGEGHFGDGTRLSIL.

The rearrangement joins TRBV27 to TRBJ1-5, with 7 positions matching TRBD1. The CDR3 runs to 15 residues. J was trimmed by 4 bases and V by 5 bases; bases with no gene match: 8. Germline V lookup: CDR1 MNHEY, CDR2 SMNVEV (reference sequence). This chain's CDR3 is CASSLRGGQNQPQHF. CDR3 nucleotides: TGTGCCAGCAGTCTGAGAGGGGGACAGAATCAGCCCCAGCATTTT.

This chain's CDR3 is CASSPPAGTDTQYF. The CDR3 DNA reads TGTGCCAGCAGCCCTCCCGCGGGCACAGATACGCAGTATTTT. The rearrangement joins TRBV5-6 to TRBJ2-3; no clear D. V was trimmed by 4 bases and J by 1 base, leaving 10 bases between them. The CDR3 is 14 amino acids. Germline values: CDR1 SGHDT, CDR2 YYEEEE.

The chain has TRBV21-1 and TRBJ2-1; the table calls TRBD2, which could not be checked here. TRBV21-1 is given as a pseudogene. CDR3 length equals 16 residues. The CDR3 here is CASSAPGLAASNEQFF. In nucleotides, the CDR3 is TGTGCCAGCAGCGCCCCGGGACTAGCGGCTAGTAATGAGCAGTTCTTC.

This clone came up a few times. CDR3 sequence: CASSPGQVYEQYF. DNA of the CDR3: TGTGCCAGCAGTCCTGGACAGGTCTACGAGCAGTACTTC. V is TRBV11-2 and J is TRBJ2-7; TRBD1 matches 7 bases. The CDR3 runs to 13 residues. Germline V gives CDR1 SGHAT, CDR2 FQNNGV. V lost 6 bases to trimming and J lost 3 bases; unmatched junction nucleotides: 5.